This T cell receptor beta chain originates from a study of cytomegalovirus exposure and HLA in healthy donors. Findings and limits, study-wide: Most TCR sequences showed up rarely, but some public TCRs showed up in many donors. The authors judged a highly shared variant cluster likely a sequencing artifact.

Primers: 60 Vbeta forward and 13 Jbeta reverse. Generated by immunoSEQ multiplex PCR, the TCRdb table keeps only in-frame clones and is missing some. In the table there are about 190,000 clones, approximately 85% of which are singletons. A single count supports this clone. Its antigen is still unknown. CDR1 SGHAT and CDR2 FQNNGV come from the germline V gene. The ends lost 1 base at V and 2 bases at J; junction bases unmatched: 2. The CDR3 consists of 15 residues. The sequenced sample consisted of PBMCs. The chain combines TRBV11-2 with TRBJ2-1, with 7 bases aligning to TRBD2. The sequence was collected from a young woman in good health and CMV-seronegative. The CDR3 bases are TGTGCCAGCAGCTTAGCGGGGGGTACCTACAATGAGCAGTTCTTC. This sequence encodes CASSLAGGTYNEQFF. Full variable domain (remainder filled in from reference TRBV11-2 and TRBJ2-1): EAGVAQSPRYKIIEKRQSVAFWCNPISGHATLYWYQQILGQGPKLLIQFQNNGVVDDSQLPKDRFSAERLKGVDSTLKIQPAKLEDSAVYLCASSLAGGTYNEQFFGPGTRLTVL.